This TCR beta chain was sequenced in a study of OX40 agonist ivuxolimab in advanced cancers. For the study at large: Participants could have had prior anti-PD-1, anti-PD-L1 or anti-CTLA-4 therapy, and around 40% had some. General study results and limits: At 0.1 to 3.0 mg/kg and by week 6, clonal expansion occurred in CD4+ and CD8+ blood T cells. The authors did not determine the antigen specificity of the expanded peripheral T cells.

Sequenced by immunoSEQ multiplex PCR; TCRdb stores in-frame clones only, minus some. Counted here are roughly 89,000 clones, approximately 91% occurring once; the ten biggest clones make up roughly 0.32%. Note on this clone: As yet, its antigen is unknown.

CDR3 length equals 16 residues. The V gene lost 1 base and the J gene lost 2 bases, with 14 bases spanning the gap. In germline, CDR1 is MNHNS, CDR2 SASEGT. The chain has TRBV6-1 and TRBJ1-2; D ambiguous. Sequences were derived from CD4+ or CD8+ T cells sorted from blood, sampled in a trial of the OX40 agonist ivuxolimab. This TCR was recovered from an adult with an advanced solid tumor such as melanoma, head and neck, liver or kidney cancer. CDR3 DNA sequence: TGTGCCAGCAGTGAAGGCATATGGGCACCAAACTATGGCTACACCTTC. As protein: CASSEGIWAPNYGYTF.